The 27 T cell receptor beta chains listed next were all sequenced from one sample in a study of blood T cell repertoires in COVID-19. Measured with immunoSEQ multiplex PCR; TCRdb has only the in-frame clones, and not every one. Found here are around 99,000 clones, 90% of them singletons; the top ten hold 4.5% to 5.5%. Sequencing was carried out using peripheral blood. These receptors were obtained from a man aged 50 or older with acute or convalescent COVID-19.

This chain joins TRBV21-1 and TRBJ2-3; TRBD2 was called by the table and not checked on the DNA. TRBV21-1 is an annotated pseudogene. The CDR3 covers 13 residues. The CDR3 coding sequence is TGTGCCAGCAGCAAAGGGTCGAGCGGGAAGCAGTATTTT. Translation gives CASSKGSSGKQYF.

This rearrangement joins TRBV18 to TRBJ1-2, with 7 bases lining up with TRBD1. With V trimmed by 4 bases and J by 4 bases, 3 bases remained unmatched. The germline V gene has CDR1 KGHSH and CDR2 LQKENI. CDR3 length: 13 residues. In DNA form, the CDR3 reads TGTGCCAGCTCACACCGGGACAGCTATGGCTACACCTTC. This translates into CASSHRDSYGYTF.

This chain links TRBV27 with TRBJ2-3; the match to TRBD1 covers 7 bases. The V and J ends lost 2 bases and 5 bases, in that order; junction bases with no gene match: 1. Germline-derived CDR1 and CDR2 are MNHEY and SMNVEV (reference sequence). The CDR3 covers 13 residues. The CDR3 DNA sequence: TGTGCCAGCAGTTTAGACAGGGTAGATACGCAGTATTTT. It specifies CASSLDRVDTQYF.

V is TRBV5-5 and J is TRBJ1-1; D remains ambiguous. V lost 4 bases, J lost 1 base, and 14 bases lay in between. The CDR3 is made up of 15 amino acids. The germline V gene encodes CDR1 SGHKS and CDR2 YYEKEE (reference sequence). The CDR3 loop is CASSLTRKSNTEAFF. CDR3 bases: TGTGCCAGCAGCCTGACGAGGAAATCGAACACTGAAGCTTTCTTT. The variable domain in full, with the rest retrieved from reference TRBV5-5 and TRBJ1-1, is DAGVTQSPTHLIKTRGQQVTLRCSPISGHKSVSWYQQVLGQGPQFIFQYYEKEERGRGNFPDRFSARQFPNYSSELNVNALLLGDSALYLCASSLTRKSNTEAFFGQGTRLTVV.

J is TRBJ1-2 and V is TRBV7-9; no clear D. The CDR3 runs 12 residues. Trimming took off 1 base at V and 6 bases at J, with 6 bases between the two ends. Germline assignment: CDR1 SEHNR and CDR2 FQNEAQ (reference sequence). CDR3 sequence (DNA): TGTGCCAGCAGCTTAGGCACAGATGGCTACACCTTC. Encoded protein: CASSLGTDGYTF. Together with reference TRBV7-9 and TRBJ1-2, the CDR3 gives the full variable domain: DTGVSQNPRHKITKRGQNVTFRCDPISEHNRLYWYRQTLGQGPEFLTYFQNEAQLEKSRLLSDRFSAERPKGSFSTLEIQRTEQGDSAMYLCASSLGTDGYTFGSGTRLTVV.

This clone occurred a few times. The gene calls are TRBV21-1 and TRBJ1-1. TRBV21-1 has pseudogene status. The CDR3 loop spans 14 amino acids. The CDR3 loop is CASVWSGVNTEAFF. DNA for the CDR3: TGTGCCAGCGTCTGGTCGGGGGTGAACACTGAAGCTTTCTTT.

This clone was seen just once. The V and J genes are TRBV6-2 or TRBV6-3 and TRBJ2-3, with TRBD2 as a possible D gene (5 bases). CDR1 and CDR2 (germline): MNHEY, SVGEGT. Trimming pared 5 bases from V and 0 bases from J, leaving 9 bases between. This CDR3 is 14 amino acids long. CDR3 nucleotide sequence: TGTGCCAGCAGTCGCGGACTTAGCACAGATACGCAGTATTTT. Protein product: CASSRGLSTDTQYF.

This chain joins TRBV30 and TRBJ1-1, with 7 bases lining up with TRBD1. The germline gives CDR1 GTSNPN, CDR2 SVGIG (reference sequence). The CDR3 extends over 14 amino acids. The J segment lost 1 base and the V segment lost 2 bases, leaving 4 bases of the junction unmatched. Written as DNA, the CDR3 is TGTGCCTGGAGTACCGGGACAGAGAACACTGAAGCTTTCTTT. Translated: CAWSTGTENTEAFF. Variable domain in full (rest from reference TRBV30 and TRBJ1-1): SQTIHQWPATLVQPVGSPLSLECTVEGTSNPNLYWYRQAAGRGLQLLFYSVGIGQISSEVPQNLSASRPQDRQFILSSKKLLLSDSGFYLCAWSTGTENTEAFFGQGTRLTVV.

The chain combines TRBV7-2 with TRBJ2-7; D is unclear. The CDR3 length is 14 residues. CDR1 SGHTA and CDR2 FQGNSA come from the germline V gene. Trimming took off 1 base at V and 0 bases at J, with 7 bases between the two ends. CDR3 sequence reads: CASSLVASSYEQYF. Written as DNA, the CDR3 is TGTGCCAGCAGCTTAGTGGCCAGCTCCTACGAGCAGTACTTC.

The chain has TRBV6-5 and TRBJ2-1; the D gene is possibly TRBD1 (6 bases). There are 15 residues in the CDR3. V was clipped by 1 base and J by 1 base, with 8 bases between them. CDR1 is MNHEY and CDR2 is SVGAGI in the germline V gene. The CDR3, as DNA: TGTGCCAGCAGTTACTTGCAGGGGTCCTACAATGAGCAGTTCTTC. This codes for CASSYLQGSYNEQFF.

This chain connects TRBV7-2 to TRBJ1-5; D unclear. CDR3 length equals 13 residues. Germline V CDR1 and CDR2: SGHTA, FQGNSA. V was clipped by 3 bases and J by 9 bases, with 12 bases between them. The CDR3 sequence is CASSFERQGPQHF. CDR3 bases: TGTGCCAGCAGCTTCGAGCGGCAAGGGCCCCAGCATTTT.

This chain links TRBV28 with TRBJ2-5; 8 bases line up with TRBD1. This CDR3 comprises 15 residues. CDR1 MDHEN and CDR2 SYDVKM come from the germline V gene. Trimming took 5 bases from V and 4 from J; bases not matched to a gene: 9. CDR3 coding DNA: TGTGCCAGCAGTCCTCCTGCCGGGACAGGAGAGACCCAGTACTTC. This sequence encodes CASSPPAGTGETQYF.

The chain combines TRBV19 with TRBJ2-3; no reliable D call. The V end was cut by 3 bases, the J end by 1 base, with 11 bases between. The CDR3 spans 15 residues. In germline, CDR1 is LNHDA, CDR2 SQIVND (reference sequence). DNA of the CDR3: TGTGCCAGTAGTATGGTGTCGGTGCGCACAGATACGCAGTATTTT. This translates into CASSMVSVRTDTQYF.

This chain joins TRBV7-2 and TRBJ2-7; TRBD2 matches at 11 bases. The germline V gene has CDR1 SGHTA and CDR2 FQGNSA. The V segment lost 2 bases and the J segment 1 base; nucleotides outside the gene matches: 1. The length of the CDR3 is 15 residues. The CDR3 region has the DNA TGTGCCAGCAGCTTAACTAGCGGGGGTTCCTACGAGCAGTACTTC. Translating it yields CASSLTSGGSYEQYF.

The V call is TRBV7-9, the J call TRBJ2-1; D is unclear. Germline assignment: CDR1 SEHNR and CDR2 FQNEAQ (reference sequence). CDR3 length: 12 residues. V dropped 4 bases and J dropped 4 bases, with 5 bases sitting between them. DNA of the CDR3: TGTGCCAGCAGCTCTCTATACAATGAGCAGTTCTTC. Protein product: CASSSLYNEQFF.

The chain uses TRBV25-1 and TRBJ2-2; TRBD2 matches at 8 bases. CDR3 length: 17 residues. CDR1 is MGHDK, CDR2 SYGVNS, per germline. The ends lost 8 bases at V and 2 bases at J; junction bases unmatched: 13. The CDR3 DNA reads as TGTGCCAGCGGCGGTCCCTTACTAGCGGCTAACACCGGGGAGCTGTTTTTT. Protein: CASGGPLLAANTGELFF.

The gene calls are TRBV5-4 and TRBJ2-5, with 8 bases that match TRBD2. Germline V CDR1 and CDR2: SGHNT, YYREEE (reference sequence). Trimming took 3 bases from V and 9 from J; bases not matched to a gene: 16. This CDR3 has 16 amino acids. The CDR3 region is CASSSVPSSGGGPQYF. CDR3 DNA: TGTGCCAGCAGCTCGGTCCCCTCCAGCGGGGGAGGACCCCAGTACTTC.

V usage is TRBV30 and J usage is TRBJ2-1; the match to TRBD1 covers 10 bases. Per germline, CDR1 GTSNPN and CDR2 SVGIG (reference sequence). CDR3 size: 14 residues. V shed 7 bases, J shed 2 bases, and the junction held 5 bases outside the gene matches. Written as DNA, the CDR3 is TGTGCCTCCCCGACAGGGGGCGCCTACAATGAGCAGTTCTTC. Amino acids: CASPTGGAYNEQFF.

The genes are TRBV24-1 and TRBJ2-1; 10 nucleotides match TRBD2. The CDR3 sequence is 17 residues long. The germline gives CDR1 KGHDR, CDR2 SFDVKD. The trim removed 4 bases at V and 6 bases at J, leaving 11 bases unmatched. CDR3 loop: CATSDSSLAGVTNEQFF. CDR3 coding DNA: TGTGCCACCAGTGACTCCAGCCTAGCGGGAGTAACCAATGAGCAGTTCTTC.

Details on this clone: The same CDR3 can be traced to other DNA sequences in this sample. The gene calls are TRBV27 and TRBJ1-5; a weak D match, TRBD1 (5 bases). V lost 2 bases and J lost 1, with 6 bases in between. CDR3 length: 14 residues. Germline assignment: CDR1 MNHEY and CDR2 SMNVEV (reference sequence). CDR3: CASSLQGSNQPQHF. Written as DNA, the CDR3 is TGTGCCAGCAGTTTACAGGGAAGCAATCAGCCCCAGCATTTT.

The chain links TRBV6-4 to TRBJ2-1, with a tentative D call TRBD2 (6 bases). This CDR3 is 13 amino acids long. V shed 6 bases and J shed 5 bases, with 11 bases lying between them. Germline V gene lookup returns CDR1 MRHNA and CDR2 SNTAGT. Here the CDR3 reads CASRASADNEQFF. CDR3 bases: TGTGCCAGCAGAGCTAGCGCAGACAATGAGCAGTTCTTC.

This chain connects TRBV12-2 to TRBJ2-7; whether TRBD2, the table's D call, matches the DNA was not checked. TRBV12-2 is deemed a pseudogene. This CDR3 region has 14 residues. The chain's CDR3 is CASRAAAEKYEQYF. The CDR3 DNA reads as TGTGCAAGTCGCGCCGCGGCGGAAAAGTACGAGCAGTACTTC.

This chain's CDR3 is CASSLGLAGGNEQFF. The CDR3 DNA sequence: TGTGCCAGCAGCTTAGGGCTAGCGGGAGGAAATGAGCAGTTCTTC. The chain employs TRBV5-6 and TRBJ2-1; 11 nucleotides agree with TRBD2. CDR1 and CDR2 from the germline V gene are SGHDT and YYEEEE. V shed 2 bases and J 7 bases; nucleotides not matched to a gene: 5. CDR3 length: 15 residues.

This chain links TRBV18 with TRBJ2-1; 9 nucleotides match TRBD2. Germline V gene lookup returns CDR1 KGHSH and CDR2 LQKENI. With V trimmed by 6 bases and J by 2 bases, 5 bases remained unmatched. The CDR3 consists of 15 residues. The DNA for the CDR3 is TGTGCCAGCTCTCCGACTAGCGGAGCCTACAATGAGCAGTTCTTC. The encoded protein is CASSPTSGAYNEQFF.

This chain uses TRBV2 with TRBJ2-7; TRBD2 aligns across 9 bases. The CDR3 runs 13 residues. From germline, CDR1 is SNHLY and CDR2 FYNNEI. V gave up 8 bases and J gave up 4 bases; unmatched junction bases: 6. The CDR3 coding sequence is TGTGCCAGCGGGGGACTAGCCCTATACGAGCAGTACTTC. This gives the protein CASGGLALYEQYF.

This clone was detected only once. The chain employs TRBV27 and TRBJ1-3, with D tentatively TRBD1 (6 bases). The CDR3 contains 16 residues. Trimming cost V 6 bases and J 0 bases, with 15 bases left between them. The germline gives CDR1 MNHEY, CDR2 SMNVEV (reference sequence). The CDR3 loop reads CASRELRGGSGNTIYF. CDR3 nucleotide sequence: TGTGCCAGCAGGGAGCTCAGGGGTGGCTCTGGAAACACCATATATTTT.

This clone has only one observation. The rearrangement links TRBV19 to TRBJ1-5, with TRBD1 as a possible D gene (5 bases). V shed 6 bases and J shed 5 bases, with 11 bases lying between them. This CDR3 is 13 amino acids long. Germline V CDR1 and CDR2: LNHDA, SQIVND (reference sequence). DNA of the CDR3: TGTGCCAGTAGCGTCGGGGGGGATCAGCCCCAGCATTTT. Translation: CASSVGGDQPQHF.